The T cell receptor beta chain under discussion was sequenced for a study of blood T cell repertoires in COVID-19 (dated by TCRdb to 2020 to 2022). About the investigation overall: Samples covering the acute and convalescent phases of COVID-19 were provided by collaborators in the United States, Italy and Spain. Nearly every sample came with metadata listing a de-identified subject ID, COVID-19 status, age in years and sex. Where HLA class I and class II types were available, the types were taken from metadata supplied by the sample provider, not from assay-based typing. The material from the prospective study consisted of cDNA or gDNA derived from T cells, B-cell-depleted T cells, or PBMCs. Samples came from the ongoing ImmuneRACE study (first 160 participants) plus 1,254 subjects from 6 global collaborators. The repertoires were released in a freely available public database intended as a resource for research on the immune response to SARS-CoV-2. Subjects who had been exposed to COVID-19, were actively infected with it, or had recovered from it provided the deeply sampled blood TCRbeta repertoires that made up the dataset.

At the junction V is shortened by 2 bases and J by 2 bases; bases outside the gene matches: 9. Based on the germline V gene (reference sequence), the CDR1 and CDR2 sequences are SGHKS and YYEKEE. From its cysteine to its phenylalanine, the CDR3 spans 16 amino acids. The read is trimmed to its CDR3 DNA, 48 bases read in frame from base 1. In Seattle, one collaborating source enrolled patients while the infection was active and tracked those patients longitudinally over the course of disease. Collaborating institutions collected whole blood in K2EDTA tubes following their own protocols. For TCRbeta analysis, collaborators shipped samples as frozen whole blood, isolated PBMCs, or DNA extracted from either of those sample types. Concerning this clone itself: Its antigen specificity is not known. No much larger clone is present one base from it, and per-base qualities are unavailable.

The immunoSEQ Assay, a bias-controlled multiplex PCR, was used to amplify TCRbeta CDR3 regions from genomic DNA. The study's own analysis went as follows. Within the assay, amplification of reference gene primers was used to estimate how many nucleated cells each sample contained. Sequence reads were collapsed and filtered to measure the absolute abundance of every unique TCRbeta CDR3 rearrangement. For each sample, productive Simpson clonality was calculated by taking the square root of Simpson's diversity index across productive rearrangements. This immuneACCESS table, as held by TCRdb, lists in-frame sequences with V and J called but not all clones. Of the missing ones, under half trace to an unresolved V gene in checked studies; the others have no known cause. Clonal size and the V and J genes are those of that table, whereas D and trimming came from the DNA. This sample gives fewer than 200,000 clones in total; about 81% of them show up just once. The ten largest clones take up 7.8% of the sample.

Broad study findings and their caveats: The amount of clinical and demographic metadata varied by source and participant and was provided uncurated.

The sequencing sample was made of peripheral blood. The rearranged chain carries TRBV5-5 and TRBJ1-2; 7 bases in the junction line up with TRBD1. The source of this sequence is an older woman with COVID-19, enrolled during active disease. The DNA sequence is given as TGTGCCAGCAGCTTCTTCGGGACAGAGTCAAACTATGGCTACACCTTC. Its coded protein is CASSFFGTESNYGYTF.